Following are 13 T cell receptor beta chains from one sample sequenced in a study of T cell clonotyping in hematopoietic cell transplantation. Sequencing was performed with immunoSEQ multiplex PCR; in TCRdb, only in-frame clones are kept and a portion is missing. The top ten hold under 0.65% of the sample, which has 6,500 to 8,000 clones, nearly 99% seen once. Specimen: PBMCs, collected 30 days after allogeneic stem cell transplant. All receptors come from a male patient over 55 who had an allogeneic stem cell transplant from a related donor, so the T cells may come from the graft donor. Some clones in this sample may be carry-over from other donors' samples.

CDR3 residues: CASSSDGGQPQHF. CDR3 in DNA: TGTGCCAGCAGTTCCGACGGTGGGCAGCCCCAGCATTTT. The chain is built from TRBV11-2 and TRBJ1-5; D call uncertain. CDR1 is SGHAT, CDR2 FQNNGV, per germline. The CDR3 runs to 13 residues. V shed 6 bases and J shed 7 bases, with 13 bases lying between them.

The rearrangement joins TRBV28 to TRBJ2-7; 9 nucleotides align to TRBD1. The CDR3 covers 13 residues. Germline lookup yields CDR1 MDHEN and CDR2 SYDVKM. With 5 bases clipped from V and 5 bases from J, the junction kept 4 bases outside the gene matches. The CDR3 nucleotides are TGTGCCAGCAGTGGGGGACAGGGCCACGAGCAGTACTTC. Its protein is CASSGGQGHEQYF.

J is TRBJ1-2 and V is TRBV10-1, with TRBD1 identical over 9 bases. J was trimmed by 3 bases and V by 0 bases; bases with no gene match: 8. The CDR3 is 17 residues long. Germline CDR1 and CDR2: WNHNN and SYGVQD (reference sequence). The CDR3 loop reads CASSESGTGYPHYGYTF. The CDR3 bases are TGCGCCAGCAGTGAGTCCGGGACAGGGTACCCCCACTATGGCTACACCTTC.

The rearrangement links TRBV5-6 to TRBJ2-7; a weak D match, TRBD1 (5 bases). The germline V gene encodes CDR1 SGHDT and CDR2 YYEEEE. Trimming took 4 bases from V and 5 from J, leaving 10 bases between them. This CDR3 has 12 residues. CDR3: CASSPWGNEQYF. As DNA, the CDR3 is TGTGCCAGCAGCCCGTGGGGCAACGAGCAGTACTTC.

V gene TRBV7-9 combines with J gene TRBJ1-4; a possible D gene is TRBD1 (6 bases). V lost 7 bases to trimming and J lost 3 bases, with 15 bases between them. CDR3 size: 15 residues. CDR1 is SEHNR and CDR2 is FQNEAQ in the germline V gene (reference sequence). The CDR3 nucleotides are TGTGCCAGCAACAACGGGGGACAACCTAATGAAAAACTGTTTTTT. This encodes CASNNGGQPNEKLFF.

This chain uses TRBV28 with TRBJ1-2; the D is unclear. The CDR3 spans 11 residues. CDR1 MDHEN and CDR2 SYDVKM come from the germline V gene. V was pared by 7 bases and J by 0 bases, with 3 bases between. The CDR3 nucleotides are TGTGCCAGCAAATCTAACTATGGCTACACCTTC. This encodes CASKSNYGYTF.

This chain uses TRBV7-9 with TRBJ1-2; D gene uncertain. This CDR3 has 15 residues. Trimming pared 1 base from V and 0 bases from J, leaving 9 bases between. Germline V lookup: CDR1 SEHNR, CDR2 FQNEAQ (reference sequence). The CDR3 sequence: CASSLDSESNYGYTF. The CDR3 nucleotides are TGTGCCAGCAGCTTAGATTCGGAATCTAACTATGGCTACACCTTC.

The V and J genes are TRBV23-1 and TRBJ1-1; 7 bases match TRBD1. TRBV23-1 carries the ORF label, with uncertain function. Trimming cost V 4 bases and J 1 base; bases outside gene matches: 3. This CDR3 has 14 amino acids. In nucleotides, the CDR3 is TGCGCCAGCAGTCCGGGACAGAAGAACACTGAAGCTTTCTTT. It encodes CASSPGQKNTEAFF.

The chain is built from TRBV9 and TRBJ1-1; D not certain. Trimming cost V 0 bases and J 3 bases, with 12 bases left between them. The germline V gene has CDR1 SGDLS and CDR2 YYNGEE. This CDR3 region has 15 residues. In DNA, the CDR3 is TGTGCCAGCAGCGTAGAACCCTCCCAGGACACTGAAGCTTTCTTT. This translates into CASSVEPSQDTEAFF.

V usage is TRBV7-3 and J usage is TRBJ2-6; D remains ambiguous. The germline CDR1 and CDR2 sequences are SGHTA and FQGTGA. The CDR3 runs to 15 residues. With 5 bases removed from V and 0 bases from J, the gap between germline ends came to 8 bases. The CDR3 is CASSLSISGANVLTF. The CDR3 coding sequence is TGTGCCAGCAGCCTATCTATCTCTGGGGCCAACGTCCTGACTTTC.

CDR3 in DNA: TGTGCCAGCAGCCGATGGACTAGCGGGGGGGCCGATGAGCAGTTCTTC. It yields the protein CASSRWTSGGADEQFF. This rearrangement joins TRBV7-9 to TRBJ2-1; the match to TRBD2 covers 15 bases. The CDR3 has 16 amino acids. The trim removed 5 bases at V and 8 bases at J, leaving 7 bases unmatched. In germline, CDR1 is SEHNR, CDR2 FQNEAQ (reference sequence).

The CDR3 spells CASSLGLAGDTGELFF. The CDR3 region has the DNA TGTGCCAGCAGCTTGGGACTAGCGGGAGACACCGGGGAGCTGTTTTTT. The chain uses TRBV5-4 and TRBJ2-2, with TRBD2 identical over 12 bases. Germline lookup yields CDR1 SGHNT and CDR2 YYREEE (reference sequence). The CDR3 contains 16 residues. V dropped 0 bases and J dropped 3; count of bases not matched to a gene: 0.

This chain joins TRBV5-6 and TRBJ1-2; D is unclear. CDR3 length: 13 residues. V was trimmed by 0 bases and J by 2 bases, leaving 5 bases between them. CDR1 is SGHDT, CDR2 YYEEEE, per germline. CDR3 coding DNA: TGTGCCAGCAGCTTGGCGGGGAACTATGGCTACACCTTC. This encodes CASSLAGNYGYTF.